This T cell receptor beta chain was observed in a study of regulatory T cells. Study-wide points: Regulatory T cells showed the strongest V-J pair restriction and V/J gene skewing among patient repertoires. In CD3G-deficient patients, conventional CD4+ T cells were enriched for hydrophobic CDR3 residues at positions 6 and 7.

Autoimmunity was present in every CD3G-deficient patient, worse in two. Patients aged 2 to 39 years had fewer naive and more memory CD4+ and CD8+ T cells. Sorting split CD4+ cells into CD25-high CD127-low Tregs and CD25-low CD127-high conventional T cells. The primer mix had 52 TRBV and 13 TRBJ primers. Repertoires were generated with immunoSEQ multiplex PCR, while TCRdb's copy carries only in-frame clones and drops some. The sample has about 17,000 clones, approximately 80% seen once. Comments on this clone: Its antigen is still unknown.

Germline CDR1 is LNHDA and CDR2 is SQIVND (reference sequence). The CDR3 runs to 13 residues. V was trimmed by 1 base and J by 4 bases, leaving 7 bases between them. This clonotype originated in a person aged 30-39 years with CD3G deficiency. Sequencing was done on a sample of conventional CD4+ T cells sorted from blood. The chain couples TRBV19 to TRBJ1-2; no clear D gene. The CDR3 coding sequence is TGTGCCAGTAGTATAGGAGGCGGCTATGGCTACACCTTC. This gives the protein CASSIGGGYGYTF. The variable domain in full, with the rest retrieved from reference TRBV19 and TRBJ1-2, is DGGITQSPKYLFRKEGQNVTLSCEQNLNHDAMYWYRQDPGQGLRLIYYSQIVNDFQKGDIAEGYSVSREKKESFPLTVTSAQKNPTAFYLCASSIGGGYGYTFGSGTRLTVV.